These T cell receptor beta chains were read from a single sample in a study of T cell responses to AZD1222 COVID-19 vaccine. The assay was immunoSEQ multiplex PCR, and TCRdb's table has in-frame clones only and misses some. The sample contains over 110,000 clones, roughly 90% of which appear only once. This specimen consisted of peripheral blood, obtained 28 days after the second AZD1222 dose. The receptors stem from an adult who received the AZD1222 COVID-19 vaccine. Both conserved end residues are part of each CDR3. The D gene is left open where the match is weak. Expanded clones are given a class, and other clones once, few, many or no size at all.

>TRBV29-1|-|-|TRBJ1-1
TGCAGCGCTGAGGCGGGAGAAGCTTTCTTT
CSAEAGEAFF
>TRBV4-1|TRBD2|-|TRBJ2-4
TGCGCCAGCAGCCAAGAAATAGCGGGGGGGAGTAGAAACATTCAGTACTTC
CASSQEIAGGSRNIQYF
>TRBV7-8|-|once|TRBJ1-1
TGTGCCAGCCTTCGGGGGTCGGGGATCCAAAACACTGAAGCTTTCTTT
CASLRGSGIQNTEAFF
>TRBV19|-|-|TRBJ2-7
TGTGCCAGCCAGGGAAGCTCCTACGAGCAGTACTTC
CASQGSSYEQYF
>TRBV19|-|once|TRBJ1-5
TGTGCCAGTAGTATATCCCGACAGGTTAGCAATCAGCCCCAGCATTTT
CASSISRQVSNQPQHF
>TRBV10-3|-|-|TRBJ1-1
TGTGCCATCAGTGACAGGGATTTTGTGAACACTGAAGCTTTCTTT
CAISDRDFVNTEAFF
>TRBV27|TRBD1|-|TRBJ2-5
TGTGCCAGCAGTTCCGGGACAGGGGGACCGTGGGAGACCCAGTACTTC
CASSSGTGGPWETQYF
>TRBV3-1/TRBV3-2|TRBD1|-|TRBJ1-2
TGTGCCAGCAGCCGCCCAGGGGGTTATGGCTACACCTTC
CASSRPGGYGYTF
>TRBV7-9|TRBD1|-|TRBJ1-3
TGTGCCAGTACTAATCCTGGGGGACAGGGCTCCTCTGGAAACACCATATATTTT
CASTNPGGQGSSGNTIYF
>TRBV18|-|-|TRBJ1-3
TGTGCCAGCTCAGCGACAGGAAACACCATATATTTT
CASSATGNTIYF
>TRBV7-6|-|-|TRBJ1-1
TGTGCCAGCAGCTTTATCGTCCAGGGGAGGAACACTGAAGCTTTCTTT
CASSFIVQGRNTEAFF
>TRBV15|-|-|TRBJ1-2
TGTGCCACCAGCAGAGTATCGGACGGCGCCTATGGCTACACCTTC
CATSRVSDGAYGYTF
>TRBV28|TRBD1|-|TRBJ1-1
TGTGCCAGCAGTTCGCCCGGGACAGGGGGCGTAGCTTTCTTT
CASSSPGTGGVAFF
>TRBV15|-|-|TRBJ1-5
TGTGCCACCAGCAGAGTGGACATTAGCAATCAGCCCCAGCATTTT
CATSRVDISNQPQHF
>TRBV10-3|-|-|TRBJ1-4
TGTGCCATCTCAAGTGGTGGCCCGGGGGGCTCAACTAATGAAAAACTGTTTTTT
CAISSGGPGGSTNEKLFF
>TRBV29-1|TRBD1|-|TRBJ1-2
TGCAGCGTTGGGACAGGGTGGGGCTACACCTTC
CSVGTGWGYTF
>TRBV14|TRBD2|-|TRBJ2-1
TGTGCCAGCGCCATTGCGGGAGGGCATAACAATGAGCAGTTCTTC
CASAIAGGHNNEQFF
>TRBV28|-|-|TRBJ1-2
TGTGCCAGCAGCCGTACAGGGAACTATGGCTACACCTTC
CASSRTGNYGYTF
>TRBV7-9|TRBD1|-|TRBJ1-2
TGTGCCAGCAGCCGGGGGACAGGGGTTCTTTTAGGCTACACCTTC
CASSRGTGVLLGYTF
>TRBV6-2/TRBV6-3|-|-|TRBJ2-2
TGTGCCAGCAGCCCAAACACCGGGGAGCTGTTTTTT
CASSPNTGELFF
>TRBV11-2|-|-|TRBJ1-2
TGTGCCAGCAGCTTAGGGCAGGCGGGCGGCTACACCTTC
CASSLGQAGGYTF
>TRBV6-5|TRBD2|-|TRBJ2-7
TGTGCCAGCTCTAAGCGGGAGGGCCTACAGGAGCAGTACTTC
CASSKREGLQEQYF
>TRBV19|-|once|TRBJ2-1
TGTGCCAGTAGTATTTCCTGGTCCCACAATGAGCAGTTCTTC
CASSISWSHNEQFF
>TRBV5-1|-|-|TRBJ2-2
TGCGCCAGCAGCTTGGGGGACGCCGGGGAGCTGTTTTTT
CASSLGDAGELFF
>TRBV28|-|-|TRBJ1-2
TGTGCCAGCAGTTTACCCCAGGGTGGCTACACCTTC
CASSLPQGGYTF
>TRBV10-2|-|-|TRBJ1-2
TGCGCCAGCAGTGAAACAGGGAGTTACACCTTC
CASSETGSYTF
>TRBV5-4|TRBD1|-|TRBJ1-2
TGTGCCAGCAGCCCTTCGGGGCAGGGGGCCTCTGGCTACACCTTC
CASSPSGQGASGYTF
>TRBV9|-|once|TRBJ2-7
TGTGCCAGCAGCGTAGCTGCAGGGAAGGGAGACGAGCAGTACTTC
CASSVAAGKGDEQYF
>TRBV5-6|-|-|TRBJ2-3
TGTGCCAGCAGCTTCGGGGACTCCAACACAGATACGCAGTATTTT
CASSFGDSNTDTQYF
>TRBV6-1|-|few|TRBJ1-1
TGTGCCAGCAGTGAAGCGGACGGGTATGACACTGAAGCTTTCTTT
CASSEADGYDTEAFF
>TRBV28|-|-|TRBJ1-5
TGTGCCAGCAGTCTATCCCTAGCGGGCAATCAGCCCCAGCATTTT
CASSLSLAGNQPQHF
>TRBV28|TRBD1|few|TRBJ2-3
TGTGCCAGCAGTTTATCTCCGGGGGACAGGGTTCTCACGCAGTATTTT
CASSLSPGDRVLTQYF
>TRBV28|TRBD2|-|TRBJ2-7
TGTGCCAGCAGAAACTCGGGACTAGCGGGAGTCTACGAGCAGTACTTC
CASRNSGLAGVYEQYF
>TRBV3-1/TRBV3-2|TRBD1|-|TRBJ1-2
TGTGCCAGCAGCCAAGTTCCGGAGAGGGGGCATGGCTACACCTTC
CASSQVPERGHGYTF
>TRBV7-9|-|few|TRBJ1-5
TGTGCCAGCAGCTTAGGGGCCAATCAGCCCCAGCATTTT
CASSLGANQPQHF
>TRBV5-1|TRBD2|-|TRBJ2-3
TGCGCCAGCAGCTCAGATCGGGCTAGCGGGCTTAGCACAGATACGCAGTATTTT
CASSSDRASGLSTDTQYF
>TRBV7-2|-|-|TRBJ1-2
TGTGCCAGCAGCTTATCTCCATCAAAGGACTATGGCTACACCTTC
CASSLSPSKDYGYTF
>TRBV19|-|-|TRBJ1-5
TGTGCCAGTAGTCCCGGGACATTGAGCAATCAGCCCCAGCATTTT
CASSPGTLSNQPQHF
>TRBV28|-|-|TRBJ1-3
TGTGCCAGCACCGCCCAGTCCCCCGGAAACACCATATATTTT
CASTAQSPGNTIYF
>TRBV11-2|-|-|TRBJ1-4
TGTGCCAGCAGCTTATCCCCAGGGGTGGGTAATGAAAAACTGTTTTTT
CASSLSPGVGNEKLFF
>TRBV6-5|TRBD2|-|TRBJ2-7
TGTGCCAGCAGACAACTAGCGGGAGCGTTCGAGCAGTACTTC
CASRQLAGAFEQYF
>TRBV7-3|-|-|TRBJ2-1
TGTGCCAGCAGCTTAGTATGGGGCGCGGAGAATGAGCAGTTCTTC
CASSLVWGAENEQFF
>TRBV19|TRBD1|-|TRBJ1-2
TGTGCCAGTAGTACTGGACAGGGATCGAACTATGGCTACACCTTC
CASSTGQGSNYGYTF
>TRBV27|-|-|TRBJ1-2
TGTGCCAGCAGCCCGCCGGAGCCCCCCCCCTCTTATGGCTACACCTTC
CASSPPEPPPSYGYTF
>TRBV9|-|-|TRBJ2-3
TGTGCCAGCCGATCCATACTCTCCACAGATACGCAGTATTTT
CASRSILSTDTQYF
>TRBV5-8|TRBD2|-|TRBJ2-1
TGTGCCAGCAGCTTGGAGGTTAGCGGGAGAGGCTCCTACAATGAGCAGTTCTTC
CASSLEVSGRGSYNEQFF
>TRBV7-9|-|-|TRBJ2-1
TGTGCCAGCAGCTTGACGCAGGGCTACAATGAGCAGTTCTTC
CASSLTQGYNEQFF
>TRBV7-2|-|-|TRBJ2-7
TGTGCCAGCAGCCTCCGGGACTTTTCTCCCTACGAGCAGTACTTC
CASSLRDFSPYEQYF
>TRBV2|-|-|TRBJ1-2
TGTGCCAGCAGTGAATTAGGACAGTACTATGGCTACACCTTC
CASSELGQYYGYTF
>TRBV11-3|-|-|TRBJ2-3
TGTGCCAGCAGCTTAACTCGAGGCGCAGATACGCAGTATTTT
CASSLTRGADTQYF
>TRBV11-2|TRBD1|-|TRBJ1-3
TGTGCCAGCAGCCCGGGACAGGTGCTTTCTGGAAACACCATATATTTT
CASSPGQVLSGNTIYF
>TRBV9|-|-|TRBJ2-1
TGTGCCAGCAGCGTAGCCGTCCGGGCTGAGCAGTTCTTC
CASSVAVRAEQFF
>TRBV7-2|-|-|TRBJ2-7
TGTGCCAGCAGCTTAGAAAGGGGCAGGGGGGCACTCGAGCAGTACTTC
CASSLERGRGALEQYF
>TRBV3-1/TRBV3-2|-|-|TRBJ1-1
TGTGCCAGCAGCGTAAGGACAGCTCGAGCTTTCTTT
CASSVRTARAFF
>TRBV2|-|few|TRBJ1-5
TGTGCCAGCACGGACAGCAATCAGCCCCAGCATTTT
CASTDSNQPQHF
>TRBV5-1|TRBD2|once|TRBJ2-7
TGCGCCAGCAGCTCCCCGGGGACTAGCGGGAGGAGCTCCTACGAGCAGTACTTC
CASSSPGTSGRSSYEQYF
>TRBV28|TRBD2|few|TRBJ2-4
TGTGCCAGCAGTTTAATAACGGGAGGCAAAAACATTCAGTACTTC
CASSLITGGKNIQYF
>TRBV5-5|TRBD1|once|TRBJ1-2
TGTGCCAGCAGCGTGGGACAGAACTATGGCTACACCTTC
CASSVGQNYGYTF
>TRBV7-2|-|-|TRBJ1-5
TGTGCCAGCAAGGGGGGCGGGAGTCAGCCCCAGCATTTT
CASKGGGSQPQHF